This T cell receptor beta chain was profiled in a study of blood T cell repertoires in COVID-19. Study details: Sources were T cells, B-cell-depleted T cells, or PBMCs; the material itself was cDNA or gDNA.

The trim removed 4 bases at V and 5 bases at J, leaving 6 bases unmatched. This CDR3 is 15 amino acids long. CDR1 is LGHDT and CDR2 is YNNKEL in the germline V gene (reference sequence). Sequencing was performed with immunoSEQ multiplex PCR; in TCRdb, only in-frame clones are kept and a portion is missing. The sample lists 250,000 to 300,000 clones, over 80% occurring once. The TCR sequence derives from a woman in her sixties or seventies with COVID-19, enrolled during active disease. The V call is TRBV3-1 (or the pseudogene TRBV3-2), the J call TRBJ2-2; 8 positions match TRBD2. The sample taken for sequencing was peripheral blood. The CDR3: CASSPGRVRTGELFF. CDR3 bases: TGTGCCAGCAGCCCCGGGAGGGTAAGGACCGGGGAGCTGTTTTTT.